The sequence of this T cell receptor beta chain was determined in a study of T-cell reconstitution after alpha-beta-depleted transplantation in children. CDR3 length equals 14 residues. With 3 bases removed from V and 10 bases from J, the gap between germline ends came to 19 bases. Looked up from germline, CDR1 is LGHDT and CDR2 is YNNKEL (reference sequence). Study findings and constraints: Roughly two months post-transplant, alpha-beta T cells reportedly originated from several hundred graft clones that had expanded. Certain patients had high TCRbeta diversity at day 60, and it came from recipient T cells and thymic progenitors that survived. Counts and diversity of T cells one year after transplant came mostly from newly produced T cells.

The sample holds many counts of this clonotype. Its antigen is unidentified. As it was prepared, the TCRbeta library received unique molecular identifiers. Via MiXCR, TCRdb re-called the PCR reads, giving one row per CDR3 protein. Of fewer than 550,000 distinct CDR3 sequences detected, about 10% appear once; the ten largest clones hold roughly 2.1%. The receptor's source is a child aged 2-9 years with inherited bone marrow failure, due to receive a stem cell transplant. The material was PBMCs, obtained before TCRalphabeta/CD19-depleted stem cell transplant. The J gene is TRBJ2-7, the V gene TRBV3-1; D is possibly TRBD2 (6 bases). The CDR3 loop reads CASSQLATTGEQYF. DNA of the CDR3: TGTGCCAGCAGCCAGCTAGCGACCACTGGCGAACAGTACTTC.